What follows are 8 T cell receptor beta chains derived from one specimen sequenced in a study of blood T cell repertoires in COVID-19. Sequencing used immunoSEQ multiplex PCR; TCRdb keeps in-frame clones, though not all of them. The sample contains about 99,000 clones, roughly 87% of which appear only once. The sequenced sample consisted of peripheral blood. These receptors originate from a human donor in a cohort sampled during active COVID-19.

The V gene is TRBV5-1, the J gene TRBJ1-2; TRBD1 aligns across 11 bases. Germline V gives CDR1 SGHRS, CDR2 YFSETQ. Losses at the gene ends were 0 bases for V and 7 bases for J; bases not matched to a gene: 14. The CDR3 runs to 18 residues. As DNA, the CDR3 is TGCGCCAGCAGCTTGGTTTCGGGACAGGGGGGAGAATCGGGTGGCTACACCTTC. It encodes CASSLVSGQGGESGGYTF.

The chain carries TRBV12-5 and TRBJ2-1, with 8 nucleotides matching TRBD1. V was pared by 1 base and J by 6 bases, with 5 bases of the junction left unmatched. Looked up from germline, CDR1 is LGHNT and CDR2 is FRNRAP. The CDR3 is 15 residues long. Here the CDR3 DNA reads TGTGCTAGTGGTTTGGAGGGAGACAGGGGCAATGAGCAGTTCTTC. As protein: CASGLEGDRGNEQFF.

V and J are TRBV6-5 and TRBJ2-7; D is possibly TRBD1 (6 bases). Germline V gene lookup returns CDR1 MNHEY and CDR2 SVGAGI. V gave up 0 bases and J gave up 2 bases, with 8 bases separating them. The CDR3 totals 14 residues. CDR3 nucleotide sequence: TGTGCCAGCAGTTACTCGGACAGAGCCTACGAGCAGTACTTC. Amino acid sequence: CASSYSDRAYEQYF.

V usage is TRBV19 and J usage is TRBJ2-2, with 7 nucleotides matching TRBD2. J gave up 0 bases and V 3 bases, and 1 base lay outside the gene matches. Germline V gene lookup returns CDR1 LNHDA and CDR2 SQIVND (reference sequence). The CDR3 contains 15 residues. For the CDR3, the DNA is TGTGCCAGTAGTATGAGCGGGGCGAACACCGGGGAGCTGTTTTTT. Translating it yields CASSMSGANTGELFF.

This chain joins TRBV5-1 and TRBJ2-7, with D perhaps matching TRBD1 (6 bases). The CDR3 has 15 residues. V lost 0 bases and J 2 bases, leaving 12 bases between the germline ends. Germline-derived CDR1 and CDR2 are SGHRS and YFSETQ. CDR3 nucleotide sequence: TGCGCCAGCAGCTTGGACGGGACATCTCCCTACGAGCAGTACTTC. As protein: CASSLDGTSPYEQYF.

The chain carries TRBV28 and TRBJ2-3, with 12 bases lining up with TRBD2. V gave up 5 bases and J gave up 7 bases; unmatched junction bases: 4. From germline, CDR1 is MDHEN and CDR2 SYDVKM. The CDR3 runs 14 residues. CDR3: CASSTSGGLYTQYF. CDR3 coding DNA: TGTGCCAGCAGTACTAGCGGGGGGTTGTATACGCAGTATTTT.

The genes are TRBV11-2 and TRBJ2-1; the match to TRBD2 covers 10 bases. The CDR3 spans 17 residues. Germline values: CDR1 SGHAT, CDR2 FQNNGV. V gave up 3 bases and J gave up 5 bases; unmatched junction bases: 10. Written as DNA, the CDR3 is TGTGCCAGCAGCTTTCCCAAAGTTAGCGGGGGGAACAATGAGCAGTTCTTC. Its protein product is CASSFPKVSGGNNEQFF.

This clone was seen a handful of times. This rearrangement joins TRBV6-6 to TRBJ1-5; 7 bases are shared with TRBD1. This CDR3 spans 17 amino acids. Germline V lookup: CDR1 MNHNY, CDR2 SVGAGI (reference sequence). V trimming: 5 bases; J trimming: 0 bases; junction bases outside the gene matches: 10. This CDR3 is CASSQTSDRDSNQPQHF. The CDR3 DNA sequence: TGTGCCAGCAGTCAGACGTCTGACAGGGATAGCAATCAGCCCCAGCATTTT.